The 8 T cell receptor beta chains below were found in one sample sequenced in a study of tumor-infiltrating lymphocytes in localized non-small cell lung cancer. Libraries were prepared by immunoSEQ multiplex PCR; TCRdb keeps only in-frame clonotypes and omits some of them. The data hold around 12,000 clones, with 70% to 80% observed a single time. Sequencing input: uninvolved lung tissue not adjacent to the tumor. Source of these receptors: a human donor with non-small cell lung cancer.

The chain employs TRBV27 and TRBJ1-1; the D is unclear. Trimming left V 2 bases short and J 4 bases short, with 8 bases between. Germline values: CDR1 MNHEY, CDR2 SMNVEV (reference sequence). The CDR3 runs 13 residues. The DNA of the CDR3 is TGTGCCAGCAGTTTAATGGGTGCCACTGAAGCTTTCTTT. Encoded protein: CASSLMGATEAFF.

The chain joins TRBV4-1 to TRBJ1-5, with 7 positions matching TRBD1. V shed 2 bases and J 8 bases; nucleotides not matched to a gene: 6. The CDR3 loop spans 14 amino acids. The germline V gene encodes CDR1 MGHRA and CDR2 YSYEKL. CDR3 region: CASSQRGPGEPQHF. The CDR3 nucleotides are TGCGCCAGCAGCCAAAGGGGGCCAGGAGAGCCCCAGCATTTT.

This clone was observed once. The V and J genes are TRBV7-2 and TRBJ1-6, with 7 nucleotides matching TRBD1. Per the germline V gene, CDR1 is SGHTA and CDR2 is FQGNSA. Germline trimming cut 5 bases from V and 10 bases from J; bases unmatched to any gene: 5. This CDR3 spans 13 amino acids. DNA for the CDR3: TGTGCCAGCAGCGACCACAGGGGATCACCCCTCCACTTT. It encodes CASSDHRGSPLHF.

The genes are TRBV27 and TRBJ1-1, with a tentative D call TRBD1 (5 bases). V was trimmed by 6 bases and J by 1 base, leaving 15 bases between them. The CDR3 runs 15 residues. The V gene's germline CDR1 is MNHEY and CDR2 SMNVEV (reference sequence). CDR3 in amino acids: CASRPDRGPNTEAFF. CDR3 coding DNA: TGTGCCAGCAGGCCCGACAGAGGACCGAACACTGAAGCTTTCTTT.

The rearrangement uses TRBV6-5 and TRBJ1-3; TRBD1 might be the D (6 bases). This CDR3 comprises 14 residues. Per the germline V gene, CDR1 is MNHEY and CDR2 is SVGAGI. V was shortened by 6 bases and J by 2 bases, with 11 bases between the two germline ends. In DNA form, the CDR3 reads TGTGCCAGCAGGCGGGGGCCCGCTGGAAACACCATATATTTT. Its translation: CASRRGPAGNTIYF.

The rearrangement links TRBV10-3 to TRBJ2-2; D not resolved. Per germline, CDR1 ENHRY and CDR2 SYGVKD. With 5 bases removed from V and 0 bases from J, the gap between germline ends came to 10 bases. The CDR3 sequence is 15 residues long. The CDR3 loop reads CAISRTQANTGELFF. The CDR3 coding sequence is TGTGCCATCAGTAGGACGCAGGCGAACACCGGGGAGCTGTTTTTT.

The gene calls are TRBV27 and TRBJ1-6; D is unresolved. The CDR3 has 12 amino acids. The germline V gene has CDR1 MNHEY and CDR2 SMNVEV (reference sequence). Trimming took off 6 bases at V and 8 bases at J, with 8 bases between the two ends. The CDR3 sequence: CASRVADSPLHF. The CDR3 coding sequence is TGTGCCAGCAGAGTCGCTGATTCACCCCTCCACTTT.

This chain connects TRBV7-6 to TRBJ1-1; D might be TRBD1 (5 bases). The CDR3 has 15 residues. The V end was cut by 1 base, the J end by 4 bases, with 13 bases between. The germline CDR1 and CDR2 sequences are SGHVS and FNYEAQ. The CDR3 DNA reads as TGTGCCAGCAGCTTAGAGGGCAGGGAGGGCACTGAAGCTTTCTTT. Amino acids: CASSLEGREGTEAFF.